Below are 26 T cell receptor beta chains sequenced from a single sample in a study of blood T cell repertoires in COVID-19. The data were produced by immunoSEQ multiplex PCR, yet TCRdb's version contains in-frame clones alone and is incomplete. The sample lists 150,000 to 180,000 clones, around 78% seen once, with roughly 1.7% in the top ten. Sequenced input: peripheral blood. Receptors originate from an elderly man with acute or convalescent COVID-19.

The CDR3 reads CASRGGTLQETQYF. In DNA, the CDR3 is TGTGCCAGCAGGGGAGGGACTTTACAAGAGACCCAGTACTTC. V and J are TRBV11-3 and TRBJ2-5; 7 bases map to TRBD2. J was trimmed by 2 bases and V by 6 bases; bases with no gene match: 6. The germline CDR1 and CDR2 sequences are SGHNT and YENEEA. The CDR3 contains 14 residues.

The chain has TRBV15 and TRBJ1-5, with 7 bases aligning to TRBD1. This CDR3 is built from 15 residues. CDR1 LNHNV and CDR2 YYDKDF come from the germline V gene (reference sequence). The V gene end was trimmed by 3 bases and the J gene end by 0 bases; junction bases not matched to a gene: 2. The CDR3 protein is CATSSRQGSNQPQHF. The CDR3 DNA sequence: TGTGCCACCAGCAGTAGACAGGGTAGCAATCAGCCCCAGCATTTT.

The table lists this clone with a few counts. The V and J genes are TRBV13 and TRBJ1-3, with D possibly being TRBD1 (5 bases). V was cut by 1 base and J by 1 base, with 11 bases left in between. This CDR3 has 16 amino acids. Looked up from germline, CDR1 is PRHDT and CDR2 is FYEKMQ (reference sequence). CDR3 DNA: TGTGCCAGCAGCTTAGAAGCAGGGAGGTCTGGAAACACCATATATTTT. Amino acid sequence: CASSLEAGRSGNTIYF.

Concerning this clone: One end of the junction fails to match germline, which may point to a read error. The V gene is TRBV7-2, the J gene TRBJ1-1; a weak D match, TRBD1 (6 bases). The CDR3 is made up of 13 amino acids. The V gene's germline CDR1 is SGHTA and CDR2 FQGNSA. The CDR3 sequence: CASSLGVGARDLF. In DNA, the CDR3 is TGTGCCAGCAGCTTAGGAGTGGGGGCTCGTGATCTCTTT.

The chain is built from TRBV19 and TRBJ1-2; weak D call: TRBD1 (5 bases). Germline V gives CDR1 LNHDA, CDR2 SQIVND (reference sequence). V lost 7 bases, J lost 8 bases, and 11 bases lay in between. The CDR3 runs to 11 residues. The CDR3 loop reads CASTAGRGYTF. The CDR3 nucleotides are TGTGCCAGTACCGCAGGGCGGGGCTACACCTTC.

This clone was counted only a few times. The chain employs TRBV7-8 and TRBJ1-6; D unresolved. Looked up from germline, CDR1 is SGHVS and CDR2 is FQNEAQ. V was clipped by 2 bases and J by 7 bases, with 6 bases between them. This CDR3 contains 13 residues. CDR3 DNA: TGTGCCAGCAGCTTAAGCGGCAATTCACCCCTCCACTTT. Translated: CASSLSGNSPLHF. Using reference TRBV7-8 and TRBJ1-6 for the parts outside the CDR3, the full variable domain is GAGVSQSPRYKVAKRGQDVALRCDPISGHVSLFWYQQALGQGPEFLTYFQNEAQLDKSGLPSDRFFAERPEGSVSTLKIQRTQQEDSAVYLCASSLSGNSPLHFGNGTRLTVT.

The chain carries TRBV3-1 (or the pseudogene TRBV3-2) and TRBJ2-3, with D perhaps matching TRBD2 (5 bases). CDR3 length equals 14 residues. Deletions cut 7 bases from V and 4 bases from J, with 15 bases between. Germline CDR1 LGHDT, CDR2 YNNKEL (reference sequence). The CDR3 nucleotides read TGTGCCAGCACCAGGACTGAGAGCGCAGATACGCAGTATTTT. This encodes CASTRTESADTQYF.

The rearrangement links TRBV5-8 to TRBJ1-4, with 8 bases fitting TRBD1. The trim removed 0 bases at V and 8 bases at J, leaving 3 bases unmatched. The CDR3 covers 14 residues. Germline lookup yields CDR1 SGHTS and CDR2 YDEGEE. CDR3 residues: CASSLGRDREKLFF. In nucleotides, the CDR3 is TGTGCCAGCAGCTTGGGCAGGGACAGGGAAAAACTGTTTTTT.

V and J are TRBV4-2 and TRBJ2-7; TRBD2 matches at 7 bases. V gave up 0 bases and J gave up 4 bases; unmatched junction bases: 6. Germline CDR1 is LGHNA and CDR2 is YNFKEQ. CDR3 size: 15 residues. The CDR3 protein is CASSQDGRGEYEQYF. The DNA of the CDR3 is TGTGCCAGCAGCCAAGATGGGAGGGGTGAGTACGAGCAGTACTTC.

The chain links TRBV5-3 to TRBJ1-4; weak D call: TRBD1 (5 bases). TRBV5-3 is treated as an ORF (open reading frame) with a function not yet certain. V dropped 5 bases and J dropped 6 bases, with 26 bases sitting between them. The CDR3 is 18 amino acids. CDR3 coding DNA: TGTGCCAGAAGTTTACCCCCCAGGGAACCGAAAGCAGATGAAAAACTGTTTTTT. It specifies CARSLPPREPKADEKLFF.

The chain carries TRBV2 and TRBJ1-1; 7 bases align to TRBD1. The CDR3 spans 14 residues. V shed 5 bases and J 7 bases; nucleotides not matched to a gene: 10. CDR1 and CDR2 (germline): SNHLY, FYNNEI. CDR3 in DNA: TGTGCCAGCAGTCCCTTAACAGGGGCGGATGAAGCTTTCTTT. The encoded protein is CASSPLTGADEAFF.

V gene TRBV27 combines with J gene TRBJ2-7, with D tentatively TRBD1 (5 bases). Trimming removed 5 bases at V and 0 bases at J, with 11 bases between. This CDR3 is 14 amino acids long. CDR1 MNHEY and CDR2 SMNVEV come from the germline V gene (reference sequence). The CDR3 region has the DNA TGTGCCAGCAGTAAGCAGGGTTTCTCCTACGAGCAGTACTTC. Protein: CASSKQGFSYEQYF.

CDR3 coding DNA: TGTGCCAGCAGCCTTAGCGGGGGGTTTCGAGAGACCCAGTACTTC. It specifies CASSLSGGFRETQYF. This chain connects TRBV7-2 to TRBJ2-5, with 10 bases matching TRBD2. From germline, CDR1 is SGHTA and CDR2 FQGNSA. The CDR3 covers 15 residues. J lost 4 bases, V lost 5 bases, and 7 bases had no gene match. Full variable domain (rest looked up from reference TRBV7-2 and TRBJ2-5): GAGVSQSPSNKVTEKGKDVELRCDPISGHTALYWYRQSLGQGLEFLIYFQGNSAPDKSGLPSDRFSAERTGGSVSTLTIQRTQQEDSAVYLCASSLSGGFRETQYFGPGTRLLVL.

This clone was observed once. This rearrangement joins TRBV2 to TRBJ1-1; D may be TRBD1 (6 bases). V gave up 4 bases and J gave up 7 bases, with 10 bases separating them. The CDR3 spans 12 residues. CDR1 is SNHLY, CDR2 FYNNEI, per germline. The CDR3 reads CASSGQDGEAFF. As DNA, the CDR3 is TGTGCCAGCAGTGGACAGGACGGTGAAGCTTTCTTT.

The chain links TRBV6-2 or TRBV6-3 to TRBJ1-5; 10 bases agree with TRBD1. This CDR3 has 17 amino acids. Germline trimming cut 6 bases from V and 6 bases from J; bases unmatched to any gene: 14. Germline V lookup: CDR1 MNHEY, CDR2 SVGEGT. CDR3 loop: CASSLRQGAAVSQPQHF. DNA for the CDR3: TGTGCCAGCAGCCTCAGACAGGGGGCAGCGGTTAGTCAGCCCCAGCATTTT.

The chain links TRBV7-2 to TRBJ1-1, with TRBD1 matching 7 bases. CDR3 size: 15 residues. V lost 5 bases, J lost 1 base, and 7 bases stayed unmatched. Germline loops: CDR1 SGHTA, CDR2 FQGNSA. CDR3 nucleotide sequence: TGTGCCAGCAGCCCTAGACCAGGGGGGAACACTGAAGCTTTCTTT. Translating it yields CASSPRPGGNTEAFF.

The chain employs TRBV7-9 and TRBJ2-3; tentative D call: TRBD2 (6 bases). The CDR3 is made up of 14 amino acids. The germline V and J ends were trimmed by 1 base and 5 bases, with 10 bases remaining between them. Germline values: CDR1 SEHNR, CDR2 FQNEAQ (reference sequence). CDR3 sequence (DNA): TGTGCCAGCAGCTTAGAATTGGGGGGAGATACGCAGTATTTT. Translating it yields CASSLELGGDTQYF.

The chain links TRBV5-1 to TRBJ2-5; a weak D match, TRBD1 (5 bases). CDR1 is SGHRS and CDR2 is YFSETQ in the germline V gene. The CDR3 sequence is 13 residues long. Trimming took 2 bases from V and 5 from J, leaving 10 bases between them. The CDR3 nucleotides are TGCGCCAGCAGCTTACAGGAAAGGGAGACCCAGTACTTC. Amino acid sequence: CASSLQERETQYF.

This chain joins TRBV19 and TRBJ2-5, with TRBD2 matching 7 bases. Germline CDR1 and CDR2: LNHDA and SQIVND (reference sequence). With 3 bases clipped from V and 0 bases from J, the junction kept 13 bases outside the gene matches. This CDR3 comprises 18 residues. The CDR3: CASSMGGRDPRYQETQYF. DNA for the CDR3: TGTGCCAGTAGTATGGGAGGGCGGGACCCTCGGTACCAAGAGACCCAGTACTTC. The complete variable domain, with remaining parts taken from reference TRBV19 and TRBJ2-5, reads DGGITQSPKYLFRKEGQNVTLSCEQNLNHDAMYWYRQDPGQGLRLIYYSQIVNDFQKGDIAEGYSVSREKKESFPLTVTSAQKNPTAFYLCASSMGGRDPRYQETQYFGPGTRLLVL.

Notes on this clone: Lacking the conserved final phenylalanine or tryptophan, this CDR3 likely reflects a read error. It is unclear where the CDR3 begins or ends on the DNA, so no DNA is shown, and the CDR3 is as TCRdb lists it. This sequence joins TRBV3-1 (or the pseudogene TRBV3-2) and TRBJ2-7; TRBD2 reflects the table's D call only, with no check against the DNA. CDR1 and CDR2 (germline): LGHDT, YNNKEL (reference sequence). The CDR3 length equals 13 residues, ends included. CDR3 loop: CASSQEVGAGGPI.

This clone was counted a single time. The V call is TRBV29-1, the J call TRBJ1-1; TRBD1 aligns across 12 bases. The germline CDR1 and CDR2 sequences are SQVTM and ANQGSEA. The ends lost 6 bases at V and 1 base at J; junction bases unmatched: 6. This CDR3 has 15 residues. CDR3 sequence (DNA): TGCAGCGTGCATGGGACAGGGGGCCCGAACACTGAAGCTTTCTTT. Translated: CSVHGTGGPNTEAFF.

V and J are TRBV4-1 and TRBJ2-1; no reliable D call. The CDR3 extends over 17 amino acids. V was trimmed by 0 bases and J by 0 bases, leaving 12 bases between them. CDR1 is MGHRA, CDR2 YSYEKL, per germline. The CDR3 coding sequence is TGCGCCAGCAGCCAAGAAGAACTAACCAACTCCTACAATGAGCAGTTCTTC. Protein: CASSQEELTNSYNEQFF.

About this clone itself: The junction departs from the called germline gene at one end, perhaps through a read error. This chain links TRBV3-1 (or the pseudogene TRBV3-2) with TRBJ2-5; D is unresolved. CDR3 length: 13 amino acids. The V gene's germline CDR1 is LGHDT and CDR2 YNNKEL (reference sequence). CDR3: CASSQTEKEIQYF. CDR3 coding DNA: TGTGCCAGCAGCCAAACAGAAAAAGAGATCCAGTACTTC.

This clone was observed once. This chain joins TRBV7-2 and TRBJ2-1; 9 bases align to TRBD2. Germline assignment: CDR1 SGHTA and CDR2 FQGNSA. The CDR3 has 15 amino acids. V lost 2 bases to trimming and J lost 5 bases; unmatched junction nucleotides: 4. The chain's CDR3 is CASSLFAGGNNEQFF. The CDR3 DNA reads TGTGCCAGCAGCTTATTTGCGGGGGGGAACAATGAGCAGTTCTTC.

The chain links TRBV5-4 to TRBJ2-2; 9 bases are shared with TRBD2. V was clipped by 0 bases and J by 4 bases; unmatched bases: 4. There are 16 residues in the CDR3. Germline V gene data show CDR1 as SGHNT and CDR2 as YYREEE (reference sequence). CDR3 sequence reads: CASSLGPRGGTGELFF. The CDR3 DNA sequence: TGTGCCAGCAGCTTGGGGCCGCGGGGGGGCACCGGGGAGCTGTTTTTT.

The genes are TRBV7-3 and TRBJ2-1; tentatively, D is TRBD2 (6 bases). Germline V gene data show CDR1 as SGHTA and CDR2 as FQGTGA. Between the trimmed V and J ends, which lost 5 bases and 5 bases, there was a span of 19 bases. The CDR3 covers 16 residues. The CDR3 DNA sequence: TGTGCCAGCAGCCCCCGGGGCCCCGCGGGGCACAATGAGCAGTTCTTC. It yields the protein CASSPRGPAGHNEQFF.